A selection of T cell receptor beta chains follows, all from one sample in a study of cytomegalovirus exposure and HLA in healthy donors. Method: immunoSEQ multiplex PCR; TCRdb's copy keeps in-frame clones and lacks some. The repertoire has 95,000 to 150,000 clones, approximately 72% of them found once; the top ten carry roughly 8.2%. The sequencing input was PBMCs. The origin of the receptors is a woman aged 40 to 50 in good health and CMV-seropositive. CDR3s include the opening cysteine and the closing phenylalanine or tryptophan. The order of the fields is clone size, V gene, D gene, J gene, CDR3 protein, CDR3 DNA. The D gene is left open where the match is weak. Clone size is shown for a subset of rows, as once, few, many or a class of expanded clone.

NA	TRBV15	NA	TRBJ1-2	CATSRIEVTGGYTF	TGTGCCACCAGCAGAATCGAGGTGACAGGTGGCTACACCTTC
few	TRBV2	NA	TRBJ1-5	CASSPEGGSNNQPQHF	TGTGCCAGCAGCCCCGAAGGCGGGAGTAACAATCAGCCCCAGCATTTT
NA	TRBV7-2	TRBD1	TRBJ2-7	CASSLDRAYEQYF	TGTGCCAGCAGCCTGGACAGGGCCTACGAGCAGTACTTC
NA	TRBV6-4	NA	TRBJ1-6	CASSPEKNSPLHF	TGTGCCAGCAGTCCCGAGAAGAATTCACCCCTCCACTTT
many	TRBV10-3	NA	TRBJ1-2	CAISGLRVEGYTF	TGTGCCATCAGTGGACTCAGGGTTGAAGGCTACACCTTC
NA	TRBV6-1	TRBD1	TRBJ1-5	CASSPGGGDQPQHF	TGTGCCAGCAGCCCAGGGGGCGGCGATCAGCCCCAGCATTTT
few	TRBV19	TRBD2	TRBJ2-5	CASSPGTSVEETQYF	TGTGCCAGTAGTCCCGGGACTAGCGTGGAAGAGACCCAGTACTTC
once	TRBV5-1	NA	TRBJ1-6	CASSREGSYNSPLHF	TGCGCCAGCAGCCGGGAGGGTTCCTATAATTCACCCCTCCACTTT
NA	TRBV7-9	NA	TRBJ1-2	CASSSAMGYTF	TGTGCCAGCAGCTCTGCTATGGGCTACACCTTC
NA	TRBV6-5	NA	TRBJ1-1	CASSYSEEMNTEAFF	TGTGCCAGCAGTTACTCGGAGGAAATGAACACTGAAGCTTTCTTT
NA	TRBV7-2	NA	TRBJ2-3	CASSLAEGTTQYF	TGTGCCAGCAGCTTAGCGGAGGGAACAACGCAGTATTTT
NA	TRBV11-2	TRBD1	TRBJ1-2	CASSPQGGRYASYGYTF	TGTGCCAGCAGCCCACAAGGGGGCCGCTACGCTTCCTATGGCTACACCTTC
NA	TRBV10-3	TRBD1	TRBJ1-4	CAISTSGTGDEKLFF	TGTGCCATCAGTACGTCCGGGACAGGGGATGAAAAACTGTTTTTT
NA	TRBV15	NA	TRBJ1-1	CATSRDIARRSEAFF	TGTGCCACCAGCAGAGATATTGCCCGGAGGTCTGAAGCTTTCTTT
NA	TRBV2	TRBD1	TRBJ2-7	CASSEDDRVQVPREAYEQYF	TGTGCCAGCAGTGAAGACGACAGGGTACAGGTCCCCCGAGAAGCCTACGAGCAGTACTTC
few	TRBV4-1	NA	TRBJ1-5	CASSHEDQPQHF	TGCGCCAGCAGCCACGAGGATCAGCCCCAGCATTTT
NA	TRBV7-2	NA	TRBJ2-3	CASSLVGLEDTQYF	TGTGCCAGCAGCTTAGTGGGCCTCGAGGATACGCAGTATTTT
NA	TRBV11-2	NA	TRBJ1-1	CASSLAREGTEAFF	TGTGCCAGCAGCTTAGCTCGGGAAGGCACTGAAGCTTTCTTT
few	TRBV19	TRBD1	TRBJ1-5	CASSGRGQYNQPQHF	TGTGCCAGTAGTGGAAGGGGACAGTACAATCAGCCCCAGCATTTT
NA	TRBV7-6	NA	TRBJ2-3	CASSGRTTDTQYF	TGTGCCAGCAGCGGACGGACAACAGATACGCAGTATTTT
NA	TRBV5-1	TRBD1	TRBJ2-1	CASSPGTGPYNEQFF	TGCGCCAGCAGCCCCGGGACAGGTCCCTACAATGAGCAGTTCTTC
NA	TRBV7-2	NA	TRBJ2-7	CASSPGYSYEQYF	TGTGCCAGCAGCCCCGGTTACTCCTACGAGCAGTACTTC
NA	TRBV29-1	NA	TRBJ1-1	CSVAFNFPWEAFF	TGCAGCGTTGCCTTTAACTTCCCGTGGGAAGCTTTCTTT
NA	TRBV18	TRBD2	TRBJ2-5	CASSPGLAETQYF	TGTGCCAGCTCACCGGGACTAGCCGAGACCCAGTACTTC
NA	TRBV9	NA	TRBJ1-6	CASSVASRADSPLHF	TGTGCCAGCAGCGTAGCTTCGAGGGCGGATTCACCCCTCCACTTT
NA	TRBV12-5	TRBD2	TRBJ2-1	CASGPRLAGAYNEQFF	TGTGCTAGTGGCCCTAGACTAGCGGGGGCCTACAATGAGCAGTTCTTC
once	TRBV7-3	TRBD1	TRBJ2-1	CASSQTATGAQGEQFF	TGTGCCAGCAGCCAAACGGCGACAGGGGCGCAGGGTGAGCAGTTCTTC
few	TRBV4-1	NA	TRBJ1-4	CASSPGVNNEKLFF	TGCGCCAGCAGCCCGGGGGTCAATAATGAAAAACTGTTTTTT
NA	TRBV6-4	TRBD2	TRBJ2-2	CASKAGEDTGELFF	TGTGCCAGCAAGGCGGGGGAGGACACCGGGGAGCTGTTTTTT
NA	TRBV5-1	NA	TRBJ1-2	CASSLAGGDNYGYTF	TGCGCCAGCAGCTTGGCCGGGGGGGATAACTATGGCTACACCTTC
NA	TRBV10-1	NA	TRBJ2-2	CASSDGSAVTGELFF	TGCGCCAGCAGTGATGGTAGCGCGGTCACCGGGGAGCTGTTTTTT
NA	TRBV7-2	NA	TRBJ2-7	CASSSRVYPEQYF	TGTGCCAGCAGCTCCCGAGTATATCCCGAGCAGTACTTC
few	TRBV27	NA	TRBJ1-5	CASSFYNQPQHF	TGTGCCAGCAGTTTTTACAATCAGCCCCAGCATTTT
few	TRBV7-9	TRBD1	TRBJ1-2	CASSPGQGNYGYTF	TGTGCCAGCAGCCCGGGACAGGGGAACTATGGCTACACCTTC
NA	TRBV4-1	NA	TRBJ2-5	CASSPRVDRGETQYF	TGCGCCAGCAGCCCCCGTGTTGATCGGGGAGAGACCCAGTACTTC
NA	TRBV7-3	TRBD1	TRBJ1-5	CASSPNTGGHHLSNQPQHF	TGTGCCAGCAGCCCGAACACAGGGGGCCACCACCTTAGCAATCAGCCCCAGCATTTT
few	TRBV6-5	NA	TRBJ1-2	CASSYGGTYGYTF	TGTGCCAGCAGTTACGGAGGGACCTATGGCTACACCTTC
NA	TRBV7-9	NA	TRBJ2-1	CASSEGQQFF	TGTGCCAGCAGCGAGGGCCAGCAGTTCTTC
few	TRBV18	NA	TRBJ1-2	CASSPESVYGYTF	TGTGCCAGCTCACCAGAGTCCGTCTATGGCTACACCTTC
few	TRBV16	TRBD1	TRBJ1-2	CASSQSFTGGVNGYTF	TGTGCCAGCAGCCAATCTTTTACAGGGGGCGTAAATGGCTACACCTTC
NA	TRBV15	NA	TRBJ2-7	CATSRGGGEAYEQYF	TGTGCCACCAGCAGAGGAGGGGGAGAAGCCTACGAGCAGTACTTC
NA	TRBV2	TRBD2	TRBJ2-1	CASIIPSGGAGNEQFF	TGTGCCAGCATTATACCTAGCGGGGGGGCCGGCAATGAGCAGTTCTTC
few	TRBV6-5	NA	TRBJ1-1	CASSYAGKLNTEAFF	TGTGCCAGCAGTTACGCAGGGAAACTAAACACTGAAGCTTTCTTT
NA	TRBV5-3	TRBD2	TRBJ2-3	CARSFVRGLAGGSTDTQYF	TGTGCCAGAAGCTTTGTGCGGGGACTAGCGGGGGGGAGCACAGATACGCAGTATTTT
NA	TRBV25-1	TRBD1	TRBJ2-7	CASSGRRQGVYEQYF	TGTGCCAGCAGTGGTCGGCGACAGGGTGTTTACGAGCAGTACTTC